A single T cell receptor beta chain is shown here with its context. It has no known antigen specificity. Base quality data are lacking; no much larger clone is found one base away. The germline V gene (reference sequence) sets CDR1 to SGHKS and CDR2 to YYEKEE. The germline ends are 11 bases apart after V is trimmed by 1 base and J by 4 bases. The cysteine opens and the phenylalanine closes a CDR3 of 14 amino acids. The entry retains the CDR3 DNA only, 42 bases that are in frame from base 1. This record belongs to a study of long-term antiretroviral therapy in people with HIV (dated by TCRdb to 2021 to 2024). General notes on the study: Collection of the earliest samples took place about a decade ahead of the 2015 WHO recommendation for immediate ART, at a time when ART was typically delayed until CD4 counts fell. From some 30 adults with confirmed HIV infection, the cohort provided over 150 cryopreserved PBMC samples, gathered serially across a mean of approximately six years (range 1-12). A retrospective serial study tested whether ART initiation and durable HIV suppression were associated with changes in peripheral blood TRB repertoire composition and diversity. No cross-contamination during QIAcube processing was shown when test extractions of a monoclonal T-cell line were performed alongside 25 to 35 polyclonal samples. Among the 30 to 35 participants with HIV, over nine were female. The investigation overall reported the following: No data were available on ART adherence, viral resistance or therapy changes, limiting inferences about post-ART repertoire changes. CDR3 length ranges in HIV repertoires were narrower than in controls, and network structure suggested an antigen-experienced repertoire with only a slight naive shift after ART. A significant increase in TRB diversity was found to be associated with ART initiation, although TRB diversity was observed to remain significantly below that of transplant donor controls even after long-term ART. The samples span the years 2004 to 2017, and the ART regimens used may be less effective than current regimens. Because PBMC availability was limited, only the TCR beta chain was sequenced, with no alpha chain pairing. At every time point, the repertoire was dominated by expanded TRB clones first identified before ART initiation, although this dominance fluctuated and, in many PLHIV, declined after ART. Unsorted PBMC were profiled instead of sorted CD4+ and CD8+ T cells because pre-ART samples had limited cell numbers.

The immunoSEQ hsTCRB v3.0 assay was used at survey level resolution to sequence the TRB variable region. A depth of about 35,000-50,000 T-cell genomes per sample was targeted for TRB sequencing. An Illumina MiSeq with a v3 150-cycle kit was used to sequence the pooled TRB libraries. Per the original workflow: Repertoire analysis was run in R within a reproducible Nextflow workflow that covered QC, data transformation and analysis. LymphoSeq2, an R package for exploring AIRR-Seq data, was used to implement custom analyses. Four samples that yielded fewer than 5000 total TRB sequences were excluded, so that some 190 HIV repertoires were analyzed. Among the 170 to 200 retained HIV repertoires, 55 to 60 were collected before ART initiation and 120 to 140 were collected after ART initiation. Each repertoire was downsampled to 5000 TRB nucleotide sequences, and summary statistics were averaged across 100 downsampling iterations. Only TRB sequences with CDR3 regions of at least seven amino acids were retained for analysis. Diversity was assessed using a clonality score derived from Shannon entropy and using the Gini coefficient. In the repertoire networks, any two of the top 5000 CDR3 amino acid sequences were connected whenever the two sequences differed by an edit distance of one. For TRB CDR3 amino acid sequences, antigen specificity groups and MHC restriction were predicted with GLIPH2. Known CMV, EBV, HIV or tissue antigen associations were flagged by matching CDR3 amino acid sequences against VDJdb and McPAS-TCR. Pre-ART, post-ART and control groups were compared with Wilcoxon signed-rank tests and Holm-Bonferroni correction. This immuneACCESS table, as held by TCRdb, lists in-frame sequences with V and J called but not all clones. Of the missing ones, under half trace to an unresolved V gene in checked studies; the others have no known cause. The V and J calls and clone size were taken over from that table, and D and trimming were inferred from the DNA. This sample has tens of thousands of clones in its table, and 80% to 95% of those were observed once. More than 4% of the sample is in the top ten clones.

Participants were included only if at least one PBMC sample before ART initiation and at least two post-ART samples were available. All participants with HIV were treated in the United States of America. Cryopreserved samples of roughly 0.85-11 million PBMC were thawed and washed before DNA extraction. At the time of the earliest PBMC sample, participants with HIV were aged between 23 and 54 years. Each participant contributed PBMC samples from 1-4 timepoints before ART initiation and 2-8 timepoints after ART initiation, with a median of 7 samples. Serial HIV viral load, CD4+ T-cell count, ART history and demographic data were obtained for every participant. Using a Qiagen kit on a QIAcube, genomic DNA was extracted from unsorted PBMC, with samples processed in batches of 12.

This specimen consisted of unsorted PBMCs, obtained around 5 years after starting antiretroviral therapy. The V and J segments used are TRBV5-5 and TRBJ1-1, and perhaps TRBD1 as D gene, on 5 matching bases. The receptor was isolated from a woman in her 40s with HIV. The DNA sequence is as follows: TGTGCCAGCAGCTTGTCGGGGGGAGTCACTGAAGCTTTCTTT. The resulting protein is CASSLSGGVTEAFF.